The 22 T cell receptor beta chains presented below share a single source sample, sequenced in a study of STAT3 mutations in large granular lymphocyte leukemia (dated by TCRdb to about 2019). Summary of the overall study and its limitations: At least one immunodominant TCRbeta clonotype was present in every T-LGLL patient, and multiple immunodominant subclonotypes appeared in about half of the T-LGLL patients.

The library was produced with the immunoSEQ multiplex PCR assay. Entries here come from immuneACCESS through TCRdb and include only in-frame sequences with V and J called. Some clones fail to appear in such tables; in the studies checked, an unresolved V gene covers under half of the shortfall, and the cause of the remainder is unknown. This sample has 35,000 to 40,000 clones in its table, and approximately 90% of those were observed once. The biggest ten clones account for under 0.55% of the sample. Antigens of these TCRs are unknown. The source material was PBMCs. The receptor source for this set is a human donor with T large granular lymphocyte leukemia. Some clones in this sample may be carry-over from other donors' samples.

The chain has TRBV5-1 and TRBJ2-2; the match to TRBD2 covers 11 bases. Germline V gene data show CDR1 as SGHRS and CDR2 as YFSETQ. Germline trimming cut 0 bases from V and 0 bases from J; bases unmatched to any gene: 7. The CDR3 is made up of 19 amino acids. CDR3 nucleotide sequence: TGCGCCAGCAGCTTGGGCCTACTAGCGGGGGCCTCGAACACCGGGGAGCTGTTTTTT. Encoded protein: CASSLGLLAGASNTGELFF.

This chain connects TRBV27 to TRBJ1-4; D gene unclear. The CDR3 totals 15 residues. The V gene lost 6 bases and the J gene lost 4 bases, with 15 bases spanning the gap. Germline V gene lookup returns CDR1 MNHEY and CDR2 SMNVEV (reference sequence). CDR3 nucleotide sequence: TGTGCCAGCAGGCCCGACGGCAGCAATAATGAAAAACTGTTTTTT. It is translated as CASRPDGSNNEKLFF.

This sequence joins TRBV27 and TRBJ1-6, with D tentatively TRBD1 (5 bases). The germline CDR1 and CDR2 sequences are MNHEY and SMNVEV (reference sequence). The CDR3 spans 14 residues. With 2 bases removed from V and 9 bases from J, the gap between germline ends came to 11 bases. The CDR3 DNA follows: TGTGCCAGCAGTTTACTCTATGGGGGTTCACCCCTCCACTTT. This encodes CASSLLYGGSPLHF.

A word on this clone: This specimen includes other DNA sequences encoding the same CDR3. The CDR3 loop is CASSLEAGLDTQYF. The CDR3 nucleotides read TGCGCCAGCAGCTTGGAGGCAGGGCTAGATACGCAGTATTTT. This chain connects TRBV5-1 to TRBJ2-3; D may be TRBD1 (5 bases). V lost 0 bases, J lost 5 bases, and 10 bases lay in between. CDR3 size: 14 residues. Germline CDR1 SGHRS, CDR2 YFSETQ. Looking up the rest from reference TRBV5-1 and TRBJ2-3 gives the full variable domain: KAGVTQTPRYLIKTRGQQVTLSCSPISGHRSVSWYQQTPGQGLQFLFEYFSETQRNKGNFPGRFSGRQFSNSRSEMNVSTLELGDSALYLCASSLEAGLDTQYFGPGTRLTVL.

This rearrangement joins TRBV5-6 to TRBJ2-7; TRBD1 aligns across 8 bases. Losses at the gene ends were 0 bases for V and 12 bases for J; bases not matched to a gene: 5. The CDR3 spans 12 residues. Per the germline V gene, CDR1 is SGHDT and CDR2 is YYEEEE. The CDR3 here is CASSLVRGQMYF. The CDR3 DNA reads as TGTGCCAGCAGCTTGGTCAGGGGGCAGATGTACTTC.

The chain has TRBV6-5 and TRBJ1-6; 7 bases fit TRBD1. V was clipped by 0 bases and J by 11 bases; unmatched bases: 4. The length of the CDR3 is 14 residues. The germline V gene has CDR1 MNHEY and CDR2 SVGAGI. CDR3 nucleotides: TGTGCCAGCAGTTACTCGGGACAGTCTCCACCCCTCCACTTT. Amino acid sequence: CASSYSGQSPPLHF.

This CDR3 reads CASSLALAQREETQYF. In nucleotides, the CDR3 is TGTGCCAGCAGCTTGGCCTTAGCGCAGAGGGAAGAGACCCAGTACTTC. This chain links TRBV5-4 with TRBJ2-5; tentatively, D is TRBD2 (5 bases). Germline assignment: CDR1 SGHNT and CDR2 YYREEE (reference sequence). V lost 0 bases and J lost 3, with 15 bases in between. CDR3 length: 16 residues.

The chain has TRBV29-1 and TRBJ1-4, with 8 bases matching TRBD1. The ends lost 6 bases at V and 1 base at J; junction bases unmatched: 4. This CDR3 spans 14 amino acids. Germline CDR1 reads SQVTM; CDR2 reads ANQGSEA. The CDR3 DNA sequence: TGCAGCGTCCTACAGGGGGTAACTAATGAAAAACTGTTTTTT. Translation: CSVLQGVTNEKLFF.

This chain joins TRBV27 and TRBJ2-7; D unresolved. CDR3 length: 12 residues. Looked up from germline, CDR1 is MNHEY and CDR2 is SMNVEV (reference sequence). V dropped 9 bases and J dropped 0 bases, with 9 bases sitting between them. CDR3 nucleotides: TGTGCCAGTTTCGGCAGCTCCTACGAGCAGTACTTC. It is translated as CASFGSSYEQYF.

This chain joins TRBV5-6 and TRBJ2-7; the D is unclear. The CDR3 has 13 amino acids. Germline values: CDR1 SGHDT, CDR2 YYEEEE. The ends were cut back, 3 bases at V and 2 bases at J, with 9 bases in the middle. The CDR3 region has the DNA TGTGCCAGCAGCTGGACGCTCACCTACGAGCAGTACTTC. Protein: CASSWTLTYEQYF.

The CDR3 DNA follows: TGTGCCAGCAGTGTCGGACTTGCGCAGTACGTC. It specifies CASSVGLAQYV. J is TRBJ2-7 and V is TRBV6-1, with a possible D match to TRBD2 (5 bases). Deletions cut 4 bases from V and 9 bases from J, with 10 bases between. This CDR3 has 11 residues. CDR1 is MNHNS, CDR2 SASEGT, per germline.

This chain uses TRBV7-6 with TRBJ2-7; the D is unclear. This CDR3 is 14 amino acids long. Per the germline V gene, CDR1 is SGHVS and CDR2 is FNYEAQ. V gave up 5 bases and J gave up 0 bases, with 11 bases separating them. CDR3 loop: CASSSRLSSYEQYV. CDR3 sequence (DNA): TGTGCCAGCAGCAGCAGATTAAGCTCCTACGAGCAGTACGTC.

The CDR3 DNA reads TGTGCCTGGGGAGCGGTGAACACTGAAGCTTTCTTT. Protein: CAWGAVNTEAFF. The chain employs TRBV30 and TRBJ1-1; D gene uncertain. CDR3 length equals 12 residues. Germline loops: CDR1 GTSNPN, CDR2 SVGIG (reference sequence). Trimming took off 5 bases at V and 0 bases at J, with 7 bases between the two ends.

The chain employs TRBV10-2 and TRBJ2-3, with 7 bases identical to TRBD2. This CDR3 has 14 residues. The V segment lost 2 bases and the J segment 2 bases; nucleotides outside the gene matches: 1. Germline V lookup: CDR1 WSHSY, CDR2 SAAADI. For the CDR3, the DNA is TGCGCCAGCAGTGAGGCGGGGGTCACAGATACGCAGTATTTT. This gives the protein CASSEAGVTDTQYF.

V and J are TRBV29-1 and TRBJ1-2; no reliable D call. Trimming removed 6 bases from V and 6 bases from J, with 8 bases in between. Germline V gene lookup returns CDR1 SQVTM and CDR2 ANQGSEA. This CDR3 is 10 amino acids long. The CDR3 nucleotides read TGCAGCGTGGCGCAGGATGGCTACACCTTC. It yields the protein CSVAQDGYTF.

This clone was counted once. CDR3 amino acids: CASSTDGQGEAFF. The DNA for the CDR3 is TGTGCCAGTAGTACAGACGGACAGGGTGAAGCTTTCTTT. The V and J genes are TRBV19 and TRBJ1-1, with 8 positions matching TRBD1. The CDR3 has 13 residues. Germline loops: CDR1 LNHDA, CDR2 SQIVND (reference sequence). Trimming took 4 bases from V and 7 from J; bases not matched to a gene: 5.

This chain connects TRBV5-8 to TRBJ1-1; D not resolved. V was pared by 2 bases and J by 0 bases, with 2 bases between. Germline CDR1 SGHTS, CDR2 YDEGEE. The CDR3 loop spans 12 amino acids. As DNA, the CDR3 is TGTGCCAGCAGCTTAATGAACACTGAAGCTTTCTTT. Translation: CASSLMNTEAFF.

The rearrangement joins TRBV4-2 to TRBJ1-1, with 7 positions matching TRBD1. Trimming cost V 4 bases and J 0 bases; bases outside gene matches: 8. CDR1 is LGHNA, CDR2 YNFKEQ, per germline. CDR3 size: 16 residues. CDR3 sequence reads: CASSRPTGKLNTEAFF. CDR3 bases: TGTGCCAGCAGCCGACCGACAGGGAAGCTGAACACTGAAGCTTTCTTT.

The rearrangement joins TRBV5-6 to TRBJ1-5; unclear D gene. Trimming stripped 0 bases from V and 6 bases from J, with 7 bases between. Germline CDR1 and CDR2: SGHDT and YYEEEE. This CDR3 is 13 amino acids long. Here the CDR3 DNA reads TGTGCCAGCAGCTTGGGAAGTGGTCAGCCCCAGCATTTT. Protein: CASSLGSGQPQHF.

Only a few counts were recorded for this clone. The V and J genes are TRBV7-9 and TRBJ2-3; D is uncertain. The CDR3 length is 11 residues. Germline V lookup: CDR1 SEHNR, CDR2 FQNEAQ (reference sequence). Trimming pared 11 bases from V and 0 bases from J, leaving 6 bases between. CDR3 coding DNA: TGTGCCTCCCCTAGCACAGATACGCAGTATTTT. Protein sequence: CASPSTDTQYF. Complete variable domain (other parts from reference TRBV7-9 and TRBJ2-3): DTGVSQNPRHKITKRGQNVTFRCDPISEHNRLYWYRQTLGQGPEFLTYFQNEAQLEKSRLLSDRFSAERPKGSFSTLEIQRTEQGDSAMYLCASPSTDTQYFGPGTRLTVL.

The V gene is TRBV5-4, the J gene TRBJ1-2; possibly TRBD1 for D (6 bases). V lost 0 bases to trimming and J lost 4 bases, with 13 bases between them. CDR1 and CDR2 (germline): SGHNT, YYREEE (reference sequence). CDR3 length: 15 amino acids. The CDR3 sequence: CASSLGAGEAYGYTF. The CDR3 DNA reads as TGTGCCAGCAGCTTGGGGGCAGGGGAAGCCTATGGCTACACCTTC.

The V and J genes are TRBV14 and TRBJ1-2; D is perhaps TRBD1 (5 bases). Looked up from germline, CDR1 is SGHDN and CDR2 is FVKESK. V shed 1 base and J shed 4 bases, with 7 bases lying between them. CDR3 size: 13 residues. The CDR3 nucleotides read TGTGCCAGCAGCCAAGGACAGTCCTATGGCTACACCTTC. Translated: CASSQGQSYGYTF.